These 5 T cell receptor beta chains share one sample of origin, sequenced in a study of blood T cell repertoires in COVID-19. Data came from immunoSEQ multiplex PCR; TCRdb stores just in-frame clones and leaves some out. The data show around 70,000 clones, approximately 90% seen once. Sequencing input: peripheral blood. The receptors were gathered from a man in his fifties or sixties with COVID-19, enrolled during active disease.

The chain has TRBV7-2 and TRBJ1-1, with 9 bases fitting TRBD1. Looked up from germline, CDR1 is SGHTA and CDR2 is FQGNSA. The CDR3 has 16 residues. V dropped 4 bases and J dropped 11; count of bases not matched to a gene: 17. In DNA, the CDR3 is TGTGCCAGCAGCTCGCCCTCTCTCGGGACAGGGAAGGATGCTTTCTTT. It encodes CASSSPSLGTGKDAFF.

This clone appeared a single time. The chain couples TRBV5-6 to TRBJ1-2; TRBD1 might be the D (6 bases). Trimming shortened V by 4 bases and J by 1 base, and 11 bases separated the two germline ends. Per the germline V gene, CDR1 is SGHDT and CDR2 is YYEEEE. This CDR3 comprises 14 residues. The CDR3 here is CASSPGGHNYGYTF. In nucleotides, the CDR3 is TGTGCCAGCAGCCCGGGGGGGCATAACTATGGCTACACCTTC.

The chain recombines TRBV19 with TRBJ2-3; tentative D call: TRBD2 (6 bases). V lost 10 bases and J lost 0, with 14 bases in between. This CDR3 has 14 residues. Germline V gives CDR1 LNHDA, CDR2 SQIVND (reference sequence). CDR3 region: CATSSGSSTDTQYF. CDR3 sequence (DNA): TGTGCCACTTCCAGCGGGTCTAGCACAGATACGCAGTATTTT.

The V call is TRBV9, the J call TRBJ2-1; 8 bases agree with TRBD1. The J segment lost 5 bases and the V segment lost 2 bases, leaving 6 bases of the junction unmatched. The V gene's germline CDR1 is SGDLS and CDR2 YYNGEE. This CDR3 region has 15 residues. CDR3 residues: CASSVGTGSDNEQFF. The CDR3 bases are TGTGCCAGCAGCGTTGGGACAGGTTCCGACAATGAGCAGTTCTTC. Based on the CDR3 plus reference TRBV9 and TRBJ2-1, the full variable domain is DSGVTQTPKHLITATGQRVTLRCSPRSGDLSVYWYQQSLDQGLQFLIQYYNGEERAKGNILERFSAQQFPDLHSELNLSSLELGDSALYFCASSVGTGSDNEQFFGPGTRLTVL.

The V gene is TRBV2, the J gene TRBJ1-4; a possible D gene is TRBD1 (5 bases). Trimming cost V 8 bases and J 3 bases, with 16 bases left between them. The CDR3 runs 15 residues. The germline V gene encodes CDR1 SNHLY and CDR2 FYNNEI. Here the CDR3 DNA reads TGTGCCAGCGTCCTCGGCAGGGCTGCTAATGAAAAACTGTTTTTT. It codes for CASVLGRAANEKLFF.